This TCR beta chain was found in a study of T cell responses to AZD1222 COVID-19 vaccine. This CDR3 is 14 amino acids long. The trim removed 0 bases at V and 8 bases at J, leaving 5 bases unmatched. CDR1 and CDR2 from the germline V gene are SGHAT and FQNNGV. General observations from the study: Repertoire samples came only from after the peak T cell response. Spike was spanned by vaccine-associated CD4 TCRs, which were dominant at 160-218 and 743-854. Females outnumbered males among donors, who were mostly white British; clonal diversity was possibly underestimated.

TCRdb's table, derived via immunoSEQ multiplex PCR, lists solely in-frame clones and lacks some. This sample has approximately 80,000 clones, with 70% to 90% found just once. As concerns this clone: The antigen is not known.

The input for sequencing was peripheral blood, taken 28 days after the second AZD1222 dose. The chain joins TRBV11-2 to TRBJ1-2; 8 bases line up with TRBD1. This TCR was sampled from an adult who received the AZD1222 COVID-19 vaccine. The CDR3 nucleotides read TGTGCCAGCAGCTTAGATCGGACAGGGACCGGCTACACCTTC. This translates into CASSLDRTGTGYTF.